Presented here are 27 T cell receptor beta chains from one specimen sequenced in a study of shared clonotypes between healthy human individuals. Clones were sequenced by immunoSEQ multiplex PCR, and TCRdb holds only the in-frame ones, with some missing. The data show approximately 2,000,000 clones, 92% seen once. The material sequenced was naive CD4+ T cells from PBMCs. Subset meaning: CD45RA+ positively selected. The receptor source for this set is a man aged 18 to 29 in good health. Some clones in this sample may be carry-over from other donors' samples.

The rearrangement uses TRBV29-1 and TRBJ1-1; TRBD1 might be the D (5 bases). The V and J ends lost 7 bases and 7 bases respectively, with 16 bases between them. From germline, CDR1 is SQVTM and CDR2 ANQGSEA. The CDR3 is 12 residues long. This CDR3 is CSGSTGYIEAFF. The CDR3 DNA follows: TGCAGCGGGTCTACAGGATACATTGAAGCTTTCTTT.

The V call is TRBV15, the J call TRBJ2-2; 9 nucleotides align to TRBD2. This CDR3 spans 17 amino acids. V lost 1 base, J lost 6 bases, and 9 bases stayed unmatched. CDR1 is LNHNV, CDR2 YYDKDF, per germline (reference sequence). The CDR3 loop is CATSRGASGRPAGELFF. CDR3 nucleotide sequence: TGTGCCACCAGCAGAGGTGCAAGCGGGAGGCCGGCCGGGGAGCTGTTTTTT.

The V and J genes are TRBV5-6 and TRBJ1-1; D remains ambiguous. This CDR3 has 13 residues. The V gene lost 4 bases and the J gene lost 6 bases, with 13 bases spanning the gap. CDR1 and CDR2 from the germline V gene are SGHDT and YYEEEE. CDR3 nucleotides: TGTGCCAGCAGCCCAACATTTGAGGCTGAAGCTTTCTTT. This encodes CASSPTFEAEAFF.

The rearrangement links TRBV10-3 to TRBJ1-6; D perhaps matches TRBD1 (5 bases). The CDR3 has 17 amino acids. Germline V gene lookup returns CDR1 ENHRY and CDR2 SYGVKD. V lost 3 bases, J lost 8 bases, and 20 bases lay in between. The CDR3 region is CAISESVIGLGDSPLHF. DNA for the CDR3: TGTGCCATCAGTGAATCTGTGATCGGCCTGGGGGATTCACCCCTCCACTTT.

Remarks on this clone: This sample also contains other DNA sequences that code for the same CDR3. The J gene is TRBJ1-3, the V gene TRBV28; D is uncertain. The CDR3 runs to 12 residues. Germline-derived CDR1 and CDR2 are MDHEN and SYDVKM. Trimming removed 3 bases from V and 3 bases from J, with 3 bases in between. For the CDR3, the DNA is TGTGCCAGCAGTTTGAGTGGAAACACCATATATTTT. It translates to CASSLSGNTIYF.

The chain is built from TRBV19 and TRBJ1-2; 9 nucleotides align to TRBD1. V shed 5 bases, J shed 3 bases, and the junction held 19 bases outside the gene matches. Germline values: CDR1 LNHDA, CDR2 SQIVND (reference sequence). This CDR3 is built from 19 residues. CDR3 sequence: CASSVYSGQGRGRDYGYTF. The CDR3 DNA follows: TGTGCCAGTAGTGTATACTCGGGACAGGGTAGAGGAAGGGACTATGGCTACACCTTC.

The chain is built from TRBV11-2 and TRBJ1-2, with D perhaps matching TRBD1 (5 bases). V lost 5 bases, J lost 5 bases, and 21 bases lay in between. The CDR3 is 16 amino acids. The germline CDR1 and CDR2 sequences are SGHAT and FQNNGV. The CDR3 here is CASSPYGGQGRYGYTF. The CDR3 bases are TGTGCCAGCAGCCCCTATGGAGGGCAGGGACGGTATGGCTACACCTTC.

The chain has TRBV28 and TRBJ1-5, with TRBD1 as a possible D gene (5 bases). Between the trimmed V and J ends, which lost 6 bases and 11 bases, there was a span of 23 bases. Germline CDR1 reads MDHEN; CDR2 reads SYDVKM. CDR3 length: 15 residues. The CDR3 loop is CASRVPGTAKSTQHF. CDR3 nucleotide sequence: TGTGCCAGCAGAGTACCCGGGACGGCCAAAAGCACCCAGCATTTT.

The V call is TRBV11-2, the J call TRBJ2-7; TRBD2 is a possible D gene (5 bases). CDR1 is SGHAT, CDR2 FQNNGV, per germline. The V end was cut by 5 bases, the J end by 0 bases, with 17 bases between. The CDR3 consists of 16 residues. This CDR3 is CASSGRPGTASYEQYF. The CDR3 bases are TGTGCCAGCAGCGGGAGACCGGGAACGGCCTCCTACGAGCAGTACTTC.

The chain links TRBV19 to TRBJ1-3; 8 bases agree with TRBD1. Unmatched junction bases numbered 8, after V lost 5 bases and J lost 2 bases. The CDR3 is made up of 16 amino acids. CDR1 is LNHDA and CDR2 is SQIVND in the germline V gene (reference sequence). CDR3 nucleotide sequence: TGTGCCAGTAGTCGCCTAGGGACAGGCACTGGAAACACCATATATTTT. It specifies CASSRLGTGTGNTIYF. The full variable domain, its missing parts supplied by reference TRBV19 and TRBJ1-3, is DGGITQSPKYLFRKEGQNVTLSCEQNLNHDAMYWYRQDPGQGLRLIYYSQIVNDFQKGDIAEGYSVSREKKESFPLTVTSAQKNPTAFYLCASSRLGTGTGNTIYFGEGSWLTVV.

The chain uses TRBV5-6 and TRBJ2-7; maybe TRBD1 (5 bases). The germline CDR1 and CDR2 sequences are SGHDT and YYEEEE. The CDR3 totals 16 residues. Trimming pared 2 bases from V and 4 bases from J, leaving 19 bases between. The CDR3 sequence: CASSFTGANLEYEQYF. The CDR3, as DNA: TGTGCCAGCAGCTTCACAGGCGCCAACTTGGAGTACGAGCAGTACTTC.

This clone was counted a single time. The rearrangement links TRBV10-3 to TRBJ2-1; weak D call: TRBD1 (5 bases). Germline V gives CDR1 ENHRY, CDR2 SYGVKD. The germline V and J ends were trimmed by 6 bases and 4 bases, with 13 bases remaining between them. This CDR3 has 14 amino acids. CDR3: CAIREIQGYNEQFF. The CDR3 region has the DNA TGTGCCATCAGGGAAATTCAGGGATACAATGAGCAGTTCTTC.

Remarks on this clone: Sequence at one end of the junction differs from germline and may be a read error. This chain joins TRBV5-1 and TRBJ2-1, with TRBD2 matching over 7 bases. Germline loops: CDR1 SGHRS, CDR2 YFSETQ. The CDR3 sequence is 15 residues long. CDR3 coding DNA: TGCGCCAGCAGCTTGGGGAGACTAGCCTATAATGAGCAGTTCTTC. It specifies CASSLGRLAYNEQFF.

The chain employs TRBV5-4 and TRBJ1-2; D may be TRBD1 (6 bases). Germline V gives CDR1 SGHNT, CDR2 YYREEE (reference sequence). V was shortened by 1 base and J by 2 bases, with 15 bases between the two germline ends. This CDR3 has 16 residues. The CDR3 DNA follows: TGTGCCAGCAGCTTGTCACAGGGAGCCTTAAACTATGGCTACACCTTC. Residues: CASSLSQGALNYGYTF.

For the CDR3, the DNA is TGTGCCAGCAGCTTAGGTCTAGCCGAGGGCAATGAGCAGTTCTTC. Its translation: CASSLGLAEGNEQFF. The chain employs TRBV11-1 and TRBJ2-1; the D gene is possibly TRBD2 (5 bases). The CDR3 length is 15 residues. Trimming pared 1 base from V and 6 bases from J, leaving 13 bases between. From germline, CDR1 is SGHAT and CDR2 FQDESV (reference sequence).

The chain couples TRBV7-3 to TRBJ2-2; the D gene could be TRBD1 or TRBD2 (5 bases each). CDR3 length equals 15 residues. Trimming pared 0 bases from V and 10 bases from J, leaving 15 bases between. Germline V gives CDR1 SGHTA, CDR2 FQGTGA. The CDR3 nucleotides are TGTGCCAGCAGCTTAACACGTGGGGGAACGACGGAGCTGTTTTTT. This codes for CASSLTRGGTTELFF. Based on the CDR3 plus reference TRBV7-3 and TRBJ2-2, the full variable domain is GAGVSQTPSNKVTEKGKYVELRCDPISGHTALYWYRQSLGQGPEFLIYFQGTGAADDSGLPNDRFFAVRPEGSVSTLKIQRTERGDSAVYLCASSLTRGGTTELFFGEGSRLTVL.

The rearrangement joins TRBV4-2 to TRBJ1-1, with D uncertain. With 0 bases removed from V and 0 bases from J, the gap between germline ends came to 11 bases. The CDR3 sequence is 16 residues long. Germline loops: CDR1 LGHNA, CDR2 YNFKEQ. CDR3 bases: TGTGCCAGCAGCCAAGAAAGTGGAGCAATGAACACTGAAGCTTTCTTT. Its protein product is CASSQESGAMNTEAFF.

The CDR3 protein is CASSLMAGRTDTQYF. CDR3 DNA sequence: TGTGCCAGCAGCTTAATGGCGGGCCGCACAGATACGCAGTATTTT. The genes are TRBV7-3 and TRBJ2-3, with a possible D match to TRBD2 (5 bases). The CDR3 loop spans 15 amino acids. The V end was cut by 1 base, the J end by 1 base, with 9 bases between. Germline CDR1 is SGHTA and CDR2 is FQGTGA.

As for this clone: The identical CDR3 is also encoded by other nucleotide sequences in the sample. The chain has TRBV18 and TRBJ2-7; no definite D call. Germline CDR1 and CDR2: KGHSH and LQKENI. Trimming removed 1 base from V and 6 bases from J, with 7 bases in between. There are 12 residues in the CDR3. The CDR3 loop is CASSPQGAEQYF. The CDR3 DNA sequence: TGTGCCAGCTCACCACAGGGCGCCGAGCAGTACTTC.

The CDR3 nucleotides are TGTGCCAGCAGCTTAGGGGCTGGGCCTAACTATGGCTACACCTTC. Encoded protein: CASSLGAGPNYGYTF. This chain uses TRBV7-8 with TRBJ1-2; D is unresolved. V dropped 1 base and J dropped 0 bases, with 9 bases sitting between them. Germline CDR1 and CDR2: SGHVS and FQNEAQ. There are 15 residues in the CDR3. Together with reference TRBV7-8 and TRBJ1-2, the CDR3 gives the full variable domain: GAGVSQSPRYKVAKRGQDVALRCDPISGHVSLFWYQQALGQGPEFLTYFQNEAQLDKSGLPSDRFFAERPEGSVSTLKIQRTQQEDSAVYLCASSLGAGPNYGYTFGSGTRLTVV.

V is TRBV11-1 and J is TRBJ2-1; tentative D call: TRBD2 (6 bases). Germline CDR1 and CDR2: SGHAT and FQDESV (reference sequence). The CDR3 is 15 residues long. V lost 6 bases to trimming and J lost 9 bases, with 21 bases between them. The CDR3 sequence: CASRNQGLAGGEQFF. The CDR3 nucleotides read TGTGCCAGCAGGAATCAGGGACTGGCCGGCGGTGAGCAGTTCTTC.

This chain links TRBV4-1 with TRBJ2-7, with D perhaps TRBD2 (6 bases). CDR1 MGHRA and CDR2 YSYEKL come from the germline V gene. V was cut by 0 bases and J by 0 bases, with 27 bases left in between. This CDR3 is 21 amino acids long. CDR3 in DNA: TGCGCCAGCAGCCAAGACATGCGGGACTGGAAGCTAATATTGAGCTCCTACGAGCAGTACTTC. Amino acid sequence: CASSQDMRDWKLILSSYEQYF.

The V call is TRBV23-1, the J call TRBJ2-7; 9 bases fit TRBD1. TRBV23-1 is given ORF status, its function remaining uncertain. The CDR3 is 19 amino acids. J was trimmed by 0 bases and V by 7 bases; bases with no gene match: 19. CDR3: CASIREGDRDPLSSYEQYF. As DNA, the CDR3 is TGCGCCAGCATTCGAGAGGGGGACAGGGACCCTTTAAGCTCCTACGAGCAGTACTTC.

V and J are TRBV7-3 and TRBJ2-5; D possibly corresponds to TRBD1 (6 bases). The CDR3 covers 15 residues. Germline V gene sequence: CDR1 SGHTA, CDR2 FQGTGA. Trimming took off 0 bases at V and 5 bases at J, with 13 bases between the two ends. The CDR3 nucleotides are TGTGCCAGCAGCTTAACAACAGGGTCGGGGGAGACCCAGTACTTC. Translation: CASSLTTGSGETQYF. Supplemented by reference TRBV7-3 and TRBJ2-5, the full variable domain reads GAGVSQTPSNKVTEKGKYVELRCDPISGHTALYWYRQSLGQGPEFLIYFQGTGAADDSGLPNDRFFAVRPEGSVSTLKIQRTERGDSAVYLCASSLTTGSGETQYFGPGTRLLVL.

The chain joins TRBV15 to TRBJ1-2; 7 bases agree with TRBD1. Unmatched junction bases numbered 18, after V lost 4 bases and J lost 4 bases. The CDR3 extends over 18 amino acids. CDR1 is LNHNV, CDR2 YYDKDF, per germline (reference sequence). CDR3 sequence reads: CATSKGPGTEGASYGYTF. The DNA of the CDR3 is TGTGCCACCAGCAAGGGACCAGGGACAGAGGGCGCAAGCTATGGCTACACCTTC.

This chain connects TRBV9 to TRBJ2-3, with 9 bases aligning to TRBD2. The V gene end was trimmed by 0 bases and the J gene end by 7 bases; junction bases not matched to a gene: 15. The CDR3 has 18 amino acids. Germline V gene lookup returns CDR1 SGDLS and CDR2 YYNGEE. CDR3 DNA sequence: TGTGCCAGCAGCGTAGCCGATAGAGCGGGAGGCCTCCCCAATACGCAGTATTTT. It codes for CASSVADRAGGLPNTQYF.

V and J are TRBV19 and TRBJ2-7, with D tentatively TRBD1 or TRBD2 (6 bases each). Between the trimmed V and J ends, which lost 5 bases and 4 bases, there was a span of 18 bases. Germline CDR1 reads LNHDA; CDR2 reads SQIVND (reference sequence). This CDR3 spans 15 amino acids. The CDR3 DNA follows: TGTGCCAGTAGTGTCTTAGGGGGGTTTTGGTACGAGCAGTACTTC. This codes for CASSVLGGFWYEQYF.